What follows are 4 T cell receptor beta chains derived from one specimen sequenced in a study of patients and donors after allogeneic stem cell transplantation. TCRdb reprocessed the RT-PCR reads with MiXCR, giving one entry per CDR3 protein. The data hold approximately 90,000 distinct CDR3 sequences, with around 5% observed a single time. The sample taken for sequencing was blood, either unsorted or a sorted T cell fraction (not recorded which). Receptors were obtained from a human donor who was either an allogeneic HSCT recipient or a stem cell or donor lymphocyte infusion donor (not recorded which). It is not recorded whose cells these are; they may come from a transplant donor.

This clonotype was observed many times. The rearrangement uses TRBV5-1 and TRBJ1-3, with D possibly matching TRBD1 (5 bases). Trimming removed 4 bases at V and 0 bases at J, with 14 bases between. CDR3 length: 16 amino acids. Germline CDR1 SGHRS, CDR2 YFSETQ. This chain's CDR3 is CASSIAGAYSGNTIYF. CDR3 coding DNA: TGCGCCAGCAGCATCGCCGGGGCCTACTCTGGAAACACCATATATTTT.

This clonotype has a count of ten or more. The V gene is TRBV6-5, the J gene TRBJ1-1; no clear D. With 2 bases removed from V and 0 bases from J, the gap between germline ends came to 7 bases. The CDR3 extends over 14 amino acids. The germline gives CDR1 MNHEY, CDR2 SVGAGI. The CDR3 protein is CASSYEGLNTEAFF. In DNA form, the CDR3 reads TGTGCCAGCAGTTACGAAGGCTTGAACACTGAAGCTTTCTTT.

In its sample, this clonotype was seen many times. The chain employs TRBV23-1 and TRBJ1-6; the D gene is possibly TRBD1 (6 bases). TRBV23-1 is an ORF, and what it does is uncertain. V was shortened by 3 bases and J by 3 bases, with 9 bases between the two germline ends. There are 15 residues in the CDR3. The CDR3 DNA reads as TGCGCCAGCAGTCAGGGGGCGGGCTATAATTCACCCCTCCACTTT. It encodes CASSQGAGYNSPLHF.

This clonotype was seen repeatedly, ten times or more. The chain combines TRBV12-3 or TRBV12-4 with TRBJ1-5; D might be TRBD1 (5 bases). The V and J ends lost 6 bases and 0 bases respectively, with 12 bases between them. This CDR3 region has 15 residues. The CDR3 reads CASSPGPYSNQPQHF. CDR3 bases: TGTGCCAGCAGCCCGGGACCTTATAGCAATCAGCCCCAGCATTTT.